Shown below are 22 T cell receptor beta chains from a single sample sequenced in a study of CD8+CD57+ T cells in acquired aplastic anemia. Profiling that covered TCR beta VDJ and CDR3 relied on genomic DNA as its template. MiXCR, run by TCRdb on the reads, gives a single entry per CDR3 protein. The repertoire holds about 190,000 distinct CDR3 sequences, with approximately 50% as singletons. The sequenced sample was sorted CD4+, CD8+, or CD8+CD57+ T cells (not recorded which) from PBMCs. The receptors shown here come from a human donor in good health, serving as a control.

This clonotype was detected many times. The chain couples TRBV24-1 to TRBJ2-1; 9 bases are a match to TRBD1. The CDR3 extends over 17 amino acids. Germline V gene data show CDR1 as KGHDR and CDR2 as SFDVKD. J gave up 5 bases and V 2 bases, and 9 bases lay outside the gene matches. This CDR3 reads CATSDSRTGESDNEQFF. The DNA of the CDR3 is TGTGCCACCAGTGATTCCAGGACAGGGGAAAGTGACAATGAGCAGTTCTTC.

This clonotype was found a few times. V and J are TRBV20-1 and TRBJ2-1; 7 positions match TRBD2. Germline V CDR1 and CDR2: DFQATT, SNEGSKA (reference sequence). The ends lost 6 bases at V and 4 bases at J; junction bases unmatched: 12. This CDR3 has 15 residues. This CDR3 reads CSAPHESGEYNEQFF. In nucleotides, the CDR3 is TGCAGTGCCCCCCATGAGAGCGGGGAATACAATGAGCAGTTCTTC.

This sequence joins TRBV2 and TRBJ1-5, with 9 nucleotides matching TRBD1. J was trimmed by 2 bases and V by 6 bases; bases with no gene match: 5. There are 15 residues in the CDR3. The germline V gene has CDR1 SNHLY and CDR2 FYNNEI. The CDR3 loop reads CASRRTGDGNQPQHF. The DNA of the CDR3 is TGTGCCAGCAGACGGACAGGGGATGGCAATCAGCCCCAGCATTTT.

The rearrangement joins TRBV29-1 to TRBJ2-1, with D perhaps matching TRBD1 (5 bases). The V gene's germline CDR1 is SQVTM and CDR2 ANQGSEA. V lost 6 bases, J lost 5 bases, and 8 bases lay in between. The CDR3 consists of 11 residues. The CDR3 spells CSVAGNNEQFF. The CDR3 DNA reads TGCAGCGTAGCAGGGAACAATGAGCAGTTCTTC.

This clonotype was observed a few times. The gene calls are TRBV19 and TRBJ2-7, with 11 bases fitting TRBD1. The CDR3 is 15 amino acids. V shed 7 bases, J shed 7 bases, and the junction held 12 bases outside the gene matches. CDR1 and CDR2 (germline): LNHDA, SQIVND (reference sequence). The CDR3 region is CASMGTGGWTGEQYF. Here the CDR3 DNA reads TGTGCCAGTATGGGGACAGGGGGTTGGACCGGGGAGCAGTACTTC.

This rearrangement joins TRBV10-1 to TRBJ2-2, with D tentatively TRBD1 (5 bases). CDR3 length equals 14 residues. The V and J ends lost 6 bases and 5 bases respectively, with 13 bases between them. The germline gives CDR1 WNHNN, CDR2 SYGVQD (reference sequence). The CDR3 region is CASSRFQGTGELFF. The CDR3 bases are TGCGCCAGCAGCAGATTCCAGGGAACCGGGGAGCTGTTTTTT.

This clonotype has just a few counts. Because it lacks the conserved phenylalanine or tryptophan at the end, this CDR3 is likely a read error. The chain employs TRBV30 and TRBJ2-5; D gene ambiguous. Germline V gives CDR1 GTSNPN, CDR2 SVGIG (reference sequence). The CDR3 sequence is 13 residues long. V lost 0 bases to trimming and J lost 4 bases, with 9 bases between them. In nucleotides, the CDR3 is TGTGCCTGGAGTGTTGGGTTTGGAGAGACCCAGTACCTC. This codes for CAWSVGFGETQYL.

Details on this clonotype: A read error may be the cause here, since a much bigger clone is one base away. V gene TRBV6-1 combines with J gene TRBJ1-1, with 12 bases aligning to TRBD1. CDR1 is MNHNS and CDR2 is SASEGT in the germline V gene. V dropped 7 bases and J dropped 4; count of bases not matched to a gene: 10. CDR3 length: 16 amino acids. CDR3 DNA sequence: TGTGCCAGCAATGGAGGGACAGGGGGCTCCAGCACTGAAGCTTTCTTT. This encodes CASNGGTGGSSTEAFF.

With regard to this clonotype: A read error may produce the germline difference seen at one junction end. The chain recombines TRBV10-2 with TRBJ2-7, with TRBD1 identical over 11 bases. Germline V gene sequence: CDR1 WSHSY, CDR2 SAAADI. This CDR3 spans 15 amino acids. The CDR3 region has the DNA TGCGCCAGCAACGCCGGGACAGGGGGAGGCTACGTGCAGTACTTC. Its translation is CASNAGTGGGYVQYF.

V usage is TRBV20-1 and J usage is TRBJ2-1, with TRBD2 matching 8 bases. Germline CDR1 is DFQATT and CDR2 is SNEGSKA (reference sequence). The CDR3 runs to 16 residues. V dropped 5 bases and J dropped 3; count of bases not matched to a gene: 12. The CDR3 protein is CSALRWVAGSYNEQFF. For the CDR3, the DNA is TGCAGTGCTCTCCGTTGGGTAGCGGGGAGCTACAATGAGCAGTTCTTC.

The chain has TRBV10-3 and TRBJ1-6; 9 nucleotides line up with TRBD1. CDR1 and CDR2 (germline): ENHRY, SYGVKD. This CDR3 region has 16 residues. J gave up 0 bases and V 4 bases, and 1 base lay outside the gene matches. CDR3 in amino acids: CAISVTGGSYNSPLHF. The DNA for the CDR3 is TGTGCCATCAGTGTGACAGGGGGCTCCTATAATTCACCCCTCCACTTT.

At least ten counts were recorded for this clonotype. The chain recombines TRBV19 with TRBJ2-5; 7 nucleotides match TRBD2. This CDR3 comprises 15 residues. The V gene's germline CDR1 is LNHDA and CDR2 SQIVND (reference sequence). With 4 bases clipped from V and 5 bases from J, the junction kept 10 bases outside the gene matches. The CDR3 loop reads CASSSGGGWRETQYF. Here the CDR3 DNA reads TGTGCCAGTAGTAGCGGCGGGGGTTGGCGGGAGACCCAGTACTTC.

Comment on this clonotype: The conserved phenylalanine or tryptophan normally closing the CDR3 is absent here, so this likely arose from a read error. The limits of the CDR3 on the DNA are not certain, so only TCRdb's listed CDR3 is given. The rearrangement joins TRBV7-2 to TRBJ1-3. The CDR3 has 8 residues if both end residues are counted. Germline CDR1 and CDR2: SGHTA and FQGNSA. CDR3 protein: CASSRGYG.

This chain uses TRBV24-1 with TRBJ2-3, with TRBD2 identical over 16 bases. The CDR3 spans 15 residues. With 7 bases clipped from V and 7 bases from J, the junction kept 4 bases outside the gene matches. The germline V gene has CDR1 KGHDR and CDR2 SFDVKD. This chain's CDR3 is CATRGTSGGAHTQYF. Written as DNA, the CDR3 is TGTGCCACCAGGGGGACTAGCGGGGGGGCACATACGCAGTATTTT.

This clonotype appeared many times. The rearrangement uses TRBV5-1 and TRBJ1-2; D not certain. V dropped 7 bases and J dropped 6 bases, with 16 bases sitting between them. Germline CDR1 and CDR2: SGHRS and YFSETQ. This CDR3 is built from 13 residues. As DNA, the CDR3 is TGCGCCAGCGGAGGAGGTACAATGGATGGCTACACCTTC. It translates to CASGGGTMDGYTF.

Worth noting for this clonotype: The junction does not match germline at one end; this may be a read error. V usage is TRBV4-3 and J usage is TRBJ1-6, with D perhaps matching TRBD1 (5 bases). This CDR3 region has 17 residues. CDR1 LGHNA and CDR2 YSLEER come from the germline V gene. The CDR3 region is CASSRWGCGNDNSPLHF. The CDR3, as DNA: TGCGCCAGCAGCCGATGGGGGTGTGGTAACGATAATTCGCCCCTCCACTTT.

The sample holds many counts of this clonotype. V is TRBV7-2 and J is TRBJ1-1; 7 bases match TRBD1. With 4 bases clipped from V and 4 bases from J, the junction kept 3 bases outside the gene matches. This CDR3 is 13 amino acids long. Germline V gene sequence: CDR1 SGHTA, CDR2 FQGNSA. The CDR3 here is CASSSRGSTEAFF. In nucleotides, the CDR3 is TGTGCCAGCAGCTCCAGGGGGAGCACTGAAGCTTTCTTT.

As concerns this clonotype: An end of the junction differs from the germline gene, which may be a read error. The V and J genes are TRBV6-2 or TRBV6-3 and TRBJ1-3, with D maybe TRBD1 (5 bases). CDR1 and CDR2 (germline): MNHEY, SVGEGT. The CDR3 runs to 15 residues. The CDR3 coding sequence is TGTGCCAGCAGTAGGGACGGATACTCTGGAAACGCCATATATTTT. This translates into CASSRDGYSGNAIYF.

The chain is built from TRBV30 and TRBJ1-4; D uncertain. V shed 2 bases and J shed 1 base, with 5 bases lying between them. Germline V gene sequence: CDR1 GTSNPN, CDR2 SVGIG (reference sequence). This CDR3 has 13 residues. CDR3 sequence (DNA): TGTGCCTGGAGTTTTGGAACTAATGAAAAACTGTTTTTT. Amino acid sequence: CAWSFGTNEKLFF.

The V gene is TRBV29-1, the J gene TRBJ2-7; TRBD2 matches at 7 bases. The length of the CDR3 is 14 residues. The germline V gene encodes CDR1 SQVTM and CDR2 ANQGSEA. V trimming: 4 bases; J trimming: 3 bases; junction bases outside the gene matches: 9. Here the CDR3 DNA reads TGCAGCGTTGCTTCCGGCGGCGGGGGCTACGAGCAGTACTTC. As protein: CSVASGGGGYEQYF.

The rearrangement links TRBV10-2 to TRBJ1-1, with 7 bases that match TRBD1. Germline lookup yields CDR1 WSHSY and CDR2 SAAADI. V lost 7 bases, J lost 1 base, and 12 bases stayed unmatched. The CDR3 is 16 residues long. The CDR3 nucleotides are TGCGCCAGCAACGCCGGAACAGGGGATGGGAACACTGAAGCTTTCTTT. Translating gives CASNAGTGDGNTEAFF.

This clonotype is judged medium-sized. V gene TRBV19 combines with J gene TRBJ1-6, with a tentative D call TRBD1 (5 bases). This CDR3 is built from 15 residues. CDR1 LNHDA and CDR2 SQIVND come from the germline V gene (reference sequence). Trimming pared 6 bases from V and 9 bases from J, leaving 18 bases between. Here the CDR3 reads CASSGIRQGSSPLHF. In DNA form, the CDR3 reads TGTGCCAGTAGCGGCATAAGGCAGGGAAGTTCACCCCTCCACTTT.